The sequence of this T cell receptor beta chain was determined in a study of early T cells in non-severe SARS-CoV-2 infection. Whole-study context: Chains were unpaired, as sequencing was done on bulk RNA from unsorted whole blood.

The CDR3 length is 16 residues. The V gene end was trimmed by 4 bases and the J gene end by 6 bases; junction bases not matched to a gene: 11. The germline V gene encodes CDR1 MDHEN and CDR2 SYDVKM. As to this clonotype: What it binds is unknown.

TCRdb reprocessed the 5' RACE reads with MiXCR, giving one entry per CDR3 protein. The sample holds more than 50,000 distinct CDR3 sequences; approximately 12% are singletons and the top ten take 1.3% to 1.5%. Overall study results and limits: The matching step, a VDJdb search, favored anti-spike CD8 responses and missed private and CD4 specificities.

This sequence joins TRBV28 and TRBJ2-3; 9 nucleotides line up with TRBD1. The starting material was whole blood, obtained at baseline. The origin of this receptor is an adult who was a healthcare worker with PCR-confirmed SARS-CoV-2 infection or an uninfected control (not recorded which). CDR3 DNA: TGTGCCAGCAGTTCCAAGACAGGGGGTTTTTATGATACGCAGTATTTT. The encoded protein is CASSSKTGGFYDTQYF.